Shown below are 5 T cell receptor beta chains from a single sample sequenced in a study of early T cells in non-severe SARS-CoV-2 infection (dated by TCRdb to the early 2020s). The library was obtained by 5' RACE. The sequencer was a NextSeq 500. TCRdb's own reprocessing of the public reads used fastp at Q25 and MiXCR and kept productive beta chains. Merged by CDR3 protein, the rows form single entries marked with the most common genes and DNA. The sample profile shows some 56,000 distinct CDR3 sequences; about 10% of them were found once. The ten largest clones capture 6.5% of the sample. The specimen sequenced was whole blood. The receptors were sampled from an adult who was a healthcare worker with PCR-confirmed SARS-CoV-2 infection or an uninfected control (not recorded which).

This clonotype was observed at least ten times. The gene calls are TRBV2 and TRBJ2-1, with TRBD2 as a possible D gene (6 bases). The CDR3 totals 15 residues. Deletions cut 7 bases from V and 4 bases from J, with 17 bases between. Germline CDR1 reads SNHLY; CDR2 reads FYNNEI. CDR3 in DNA: TGTGCCAGCATGAAGGACGGGAGCCCTTACAATGAGCAGTTCTTC. It codes for CASMKDGSPYNEQFF.

This clonotype was observed a handful of times. This chain connects TRBV21-1 to TRBJ2-5; no DNA check was done on the table's D call, TRBD1. TRBV21-1 is noted as a pseudogene. The CDR3 is 13 residues long. The CDR3 DNA reads as TGTGCCAGCAGCCTACAGGGGCTAGAGACCCAGTACTTC. This translates into CASSLQGLETQYF.

This clonotype came up many times. The chain carries TRBV29-1 and TRBJ2-3; possible D gene TRBD2, 5 bases. The CDR3 is 15 amino acids. Between the trimmed V and J ends, which lost 4 bases and 1 base, there was a span of 15 bases. Per the germline V gene, CDR1 is SQVTM and CDR2 is ANQGSEA. The CDR3 DNA sequence: TGCAGCGTTGGGAACGTCGAACTAGGCACAGATACGCAGTATTTT. It specifies CSVGNVELGTDTQYF.

The chain links TRBV7-2 to TRBJ2-7, with TRBD2 as a possible D gene (6 bases). Trimming removed 3 bases from V and 2 bases from J, with 11 bases in between. The germline CDR1 and CDR2 sequences are SGHTA and FQGNSA. This CDR3 is 14 amino acids long. For the CDR3, the DNA is TGTGCCAGCAGCTTCCGGGGGATCGCCTACGAGCAGTACTTC. Translated: CASSFRGIAYEQYF.

This clonotype was counted ten times or more. The CDR3, as DNA: TGTGCCAGCAGTTCTCCTACTTGGCACACTGAAGCTTTCTTT. It codes for CASSSPTWHTEAFF. The V call is TRBV6-2 or TRBV6-3, the J call TRBJ1-1; D is undetermined. The V gene lost 4 bases and the J gene lost 3 bases, with 12 bases spanning the gap. CDR1 is MNHEY and CDR2 is SVGEGT in the germline V gene. CDR3 length: 14 residues.